This TCR beta chain stems from a study of blood T cell repertoires in COVID-19 (dated by TCRdb to 2018 to 2020). The study in broad terms: Samples from collaborators originated in the United States, Italy and Spain and spanned both the acute and convalescent phases of COVID-19. The repertoires were released in a freely available public database intended as a resource for research on the immune response to SARS-CoV-2. A de-identified subject ID, COVID-19 status, age in years and sex were almost always included in the sample metadata. The material from the prospective study consisted of cDNA or gDNA derived from T cells, B-cell-depleted T cells, or PBMCs. Deeply sampled blood TCRbeta repertoires from subjects exposed to, actively infected with, or recovered from COVID-19 were included in the dataset. Samples came from the ongoing ImmuneRACE study (first 160 participants) plus 1,254 subjects from 6 global collaborators. Where available, HLA class I and class II types were obtained from metadata supplied by the sample provider rather than from assay-based typing.

On the study overall, not on this receptor specifically: The quantity of clinical and demographic metadata differed by source and by participant and was supplied without curation.

In Seattle, one collaborating source enrolled patients while the infection was active and tracked those patients longitudinally over the course of disease. Each collaborating institution followed its own protocols to collect whole blood in K2EDTA tubes. For TCRbeta analysis, collaborators shipped samples as frozen whole blood, isolated PBMCs, or DNA extracted from either of those sample types. Reading the germline V gene (reference sequence) gives CDR1 MNHEY and CDR2 SMNVEV. Its CDR3 holds 16 amino acids, cysteine through phenylalanine. Solely the CDR3 DNA is kept, with 48 bases framed from the first base. Trimming at the junction amounts to 4 bases on V and 3 bases on J, and the germline ends lie 13 bases apart. TCRbeta CDR3 regions were amplified from genomic DNA by means of the immunoSEQ Assay, a bias-controlled multiplex PCR. In the source study's methods: The number of nucleated cells in each sample was estimated from the amplification of reference gene primers within the assay. Sequence reads were collapsed and filtered to measure the absolute abundance of every unique TCRbeta CDR3 rearrangement. For each sample, productive Simpson clonality was calculated as the square root of Simpson's diversity index across productive rearrangements. TCRdb limited this immuneACCESS table to in-frame rearrangements with V and J called. A share of clones is missing; checked studies link under half to unresolved V genes, and the rest is unexplained. That table gives V, J and clone size, and the DNA gave D and trimming. The sample table holds 100,000 or so clones, of which roughly 87% were seen once. The ten biggest clones cover approximately 5.6% of the sample.

Only one count was recorded for this clone. The antigen this receptor binds is unknown. No per-base quality is available; no much larger clone lies one base away. Sequencing was carried out using peripheral blood. This clonotype was sampled from a woman aged 45-59 years with COVID-19, enrolled during active disease. The V gene is TRBV27 and the J gene is TRBJ2-6; the best D guess is TRBD1, with 5 bases matching. The DNA reads TGTGCCAGCAGTTACAGGCTTCCATATGGGGCCAACGTCCTGACTTTC. It encodes CASSYRLPYGANVLTF. The CDR3, completed at both ends by the reference TRBV27 and TRBJ2-6 genes, gives the full variable domain EAQVTQNPRYLITVTGKKLTVTCSQNMNHEYMSWYRQDPGLGLRQIYYSMNVEVTDKGDVPEGYKVSRKEKRNFPLILESPSPNQTSLYFCASSYRLPYGANVLTFGAGSRLTVL.